The 23 T cell receptor beta chains below come from one sample, sequenced in a study of shared clonotypes between healthy human individuals. Generated by immunoSEQ multiplex PCR, the TCRdb table keeps only in-frame clones and is missing some. The sample contains roughly 1 million clones, around 74% of which appear only once. Material for sequencing was memory CD4+ T cells sorted from blood. Specified subset: CD45RA-negative fraction. Receptor source: a young man in good health.

This sequence joins TRBV6-5 and TRBJ2-3; the D call may be TRBD1 or TRBD2 (6 bases each). CDR3 length: 16 residues. V lost 2 bases and J lost 2, with 14 bases in between. Germline CDR1 reads MNHEY; CDR2 reads SVGAGI. CDR3 amino acids: CASSYRGDGPTDTQYF. The CDR3 DNA reads as TGTGCCAGCAGTTACAGGGGGGACGGGCCCACAGATACGCAGTATTTT.

The chain is built from TRBV5-4 and TRBJ2-7; no firm D call. The length of the CDR3 is 15 residues. The V gene lost 0 bases and the J gene lost 2 bases, with 12 bases spanning the gap. Per germline, CDR1 SGHNT and CDR2 YYREEE (reference sequence). CDR3 sequence reads: CASSLAGPLTYEQYF. The CDR3 DNA reads TGTGCCAGCAGCTTGGCCGGACCCCTCACCTACGAGCAGTACTTC. Full variable domain (remainder filled in from reference TRBV5-4 and TRBJ2-7): ETGVTQSPTHLIKTRGQQVTLRCSSQSGHNTVSWYQQALGQGPQFIFQYYREEENGRGNFPPRFSGLQFPNYSSELNVNALELDDSALYLCASSLAGPLTYEQYFGPGTRLTVT.

The gene calls are TRBV30 and TRBJ2-7; 11 bases line up with TRBD1. This CDR3 spans 15 amino acids. The J segment lost 2 bases and the V segment lost 0 bases, leaving 3 bases of the junction unmatched. CDR1 GTSNPN and CDR2 SVGIG come from the germline V gene (reference sequence). Here the CDR3 DNA reads TGTGCCTGGAGTGTAGGACAGGGGGCGACCTACGAGCAGTACTTC. Encoded protein: CAWSVGQGATYEQYF.

The chain combines TRBV7-9 with TRBJ2-7; D not resolved. The CDR3 spans 13 residues. Germline CDR1 SEHNR, CDR2 FQNEAQ (reference sequence). The germline V and J ends were trimmed by 1 base and 6 bases, with 10 bases remaining between them. In DNA, the CDR3 is TGTGCCAGCAGCTTAGTCGGGTCTCGCGAGCAGTACTTC. It translates to CASSLVGSREQYF. The full variable domain, rest sourced from reference TRBV7-9 and TRBJ2-7, is DTGVSQNPRHKITKRGQNVTFRCDPISEHNRLYWYRQTLGQGPEFLTYFQNEAQLEKSRLLSDRFSAERPKGSFSTLEIQRTEQGDSAMYLCASSLVGSREQYFGPGTRLTVT.

With regard to this clone: The same CDR3 can be traced to other DNA sequences in this sample. The chain joins TRBV7-3 to TRBJ2-3; D may be TRBD1 or TRBD2 (5 bases each). With 4 bases removed from V and 3 bases from J, the gap between germline ends came to 8 bases. The CDR3 spans 13 residues. CDR1 and CDR2 from the germline V gene are SGHTA and FQGTGA. The CDR3 sequence is CASSSGGTDTQYF. DNA of the CDR3: TGTGCCAGCAGCTCTGGGGGAACAGATACGCAGTATTTT.

The chain is built from TRBV19 and TRBJ1-5, with D unresolved. The CDR3 runs to 12 residues. Trimming removed 6 bases from V and 4 bases from J, with 7 bases in between. Germline V CDR1 and CDR2: LNHDA, SQIVND (reference sequence). CDR3 sequence reads: CASRYLNQPQHF. In nucleotides, the CDR3 is TGTGCCAGTAGATATCTGAATCAGCCCCAGCATTTT.

The CDR3 spells CASSVPGQGILPIYF. Here the CDR3 DNA reads TGTGCCAGCAGCGTACCGGGACAGGGGATCCTGCCCATATATTTT. The V gene is TRBV11-2, the J gene TRBJ1-3; 10 positions agree with TRBD1. Germline assignment: CDR1 SGHAT and CDR2 FQNNGV. Unmatched junction bases numbered 12, after V lost 5 bases and J lost 11 bases. The CDR3 sequence is 15 residues long.

V gene TRBV15 combines with J gene TRBJ2-7; D gene ambiguous. With 0 bases removed from V and 2 bases from J, the gap between germline ends came to 11 bases. Germline loops: CDR1 LNHNV, CDR2 YYDKDF (reference sequence). The CDR3 has 15 amino acids. This CDR3 reads CATSRDKRTTYEQYF. The CDR3 DNA is TGTGCCACCAGCAGAGATAAACGAACCACCTACGAGCAGTACTTC. The full variable domain, with the rest looked up from reference TRBV15 and TRBJ2-7, is DAMVIQNPRYQVTQFGKPVTLSCSQTLNHNVMYWYQQKSSQAPKLLFHYYDKDFNNEADTPDNFQSRRPNTSFCFLDIRSPGLGDTAMYLCATSRDKRTTYEQYFGPGTRLTVT.

V is TRBV4-3 and J is TRBJ1-1, with no clear D. The length of the CDR3 is 15 residues. Germline CDR1 and CDR2: LGHNA and YSLEER. Trimming shortened V by 1 base and J by 5 bases, and 14 bases separated the two germline ends. CDR3 region: CASSQGDGMLTEAFF. The CDR3 DNA is TGCGCCAGCAGCCAAGGTGACGGAATGTTAACTGAAGCTTTCTTT.

The CDR3 coding sequence is TGCAGTGCCGGGGACCCCTCGGGCTACACCTTC. Its protein is CSAGDPSGYTF. The chain carries TRBV20-1 and TRBJ1-2, with D possibly TRBD1 on 5 matching bases. The germline V gene encodes CDR1 DFQATT and CDR2 SNEGSKA (reference sequence). The CDR3 is made up of 11 amino acids. The germline V and J ends were trimmed by 6 bases and 8 bases, with 13 bases remaining between them.

Concerning this clone itself: The identical CDR3 is also encoded by other nucleotide sequences in the sample. This chain joins TRBV5-1 and TRBJ2-5; 9 bases agree with TRBD2. The CDR3 extends over 14 amino acids. Losses at the gene ends were 4 bases for V and 5 bases for J; bases not matched to a gene: 6. Germline V gene lookup returns CDR1 SGHRS and CDR2 YFSETQ. The DNA for the CDR3 is TGCGCCAGCAGCCTGACTAGCGGTGGGGAGACCCAGTACTTC. Its translation: CASSLTSGGETQYF.

The chain recombines TRBV6-5 with TRBJ1-4; TRBD1 aligns across 8 bases. The length of the CDR3 is 15 residues. Germline values: CDR1 MNHEY, CDR2 SVGAGI. V dropped 6 bases and J dropped 7; count of bases not matched to a gene: 10. CDR3 nucleotides: TGTGCCAGCAGCCTGACAGGGGCGAGGAGTGAAAAACTGTTTTTT. This codes for CASSLTGARSEKLFF.

This clone was detected once. The rearrangement uses TRBV2 and TRBJ2-7, with D perhaps matching TRBD1 or TRBD2 (6 bases each). Germline CDR1 is SNHLY and CDR2 is FYNNEI. Trimming removed 2 bases from V and 2 bases from J, with 13 bases in between. This CDR3 has 15 residues. This CDR3 is CASSEYEGGPYEQYF. The CDR3, as DNA: TGTGCCAGCAGTGAATATGAGGGGGGACCCTACGAGCAGTACTTC.

This clone was seen only once. The V gene is TRBV10-3, the J gene TRBJ2-7; D call uncertain. This CDR3 comprises 14 residues. Germline V gene sequence: CDR1 ENHRY, CDR2 SYGVKD. V shed 0 bases and J shed 4 bases, with 10 bases lying between them. The chain's CDR3 is CAISESAMGYEQYF. CDR3 sequence (DNA): TGTGCCATCAGTGAGTCTGCGATGGGGTACGAGCAGTACTTC.

The chain combines TRBV5-1 with TRBJ2-7; 13 bases are shared with TRBD2. Trimming cost V 1 base and J 2 bases; bases outside gene matches: 12. This CDR3 spans 19 amino acids. Per the germline V gene, CDR1 is SGHRS and CDR2 is YFSETQ. The CDR3 coding sequence is TGCGCCAGCAGCTTGTTTCCGATCATAGGGACTAGCGGGGCCTACGAGCAGTACTTC. This translates into CASSLFPIIGTSGAYEQYF. The full variable domain, rest sourced from reference TRBV5-1 and TRBJ2-7, is KAGVTQTPRYLIKTRGQQVTLSCSPISGHRSVSWYQQTPGQGLQFLFEYFSETQRNKGNFPGRFSGRQFSNSRSEMNVSTLELGDSALYLCASSLFPIIGTSGAYEQYFGPGTRLTVT.

As concerns this clone: Since a far larger clone is one base different, this is likely a read error. V and J are TRBV7-9 and TRBJ1-1; D is possibly TRBD1 (5 bases). The CDR3 covers 13 residues. V was pared by 5 bases and J by 1 base, with 8 bases between. The germline V gene encodes CDR1 SEHNR and CDR2 FQNEAQ (reference sequence). The DNA of the CDR3 is TGTGCCAGCAGCCCGGGACGGAACACTGAAGCTTTCTTT. It codes for CASSPGRNTEAFF.

The gene calls are TRBV10-3 and TRBJ2-5; 7 bases agree with TRBD2. Germline V gene sequence: CDR1 ENHRY, CDR2 SYGVKD. The junction had 4 bases not matched to a gene; V was cut back by 3 bases and J by 3 bases. The CDR3 is made up of 14 amino acids. The CDR3 DNA reads TGTGCCATCAGTGAATCACTAGCGAAAGAGACCCAGTACTTC. Its translation: CAISESLAKETQYF.

This clone was counted only a few times. The rearrangement joins TRBV10-1 to TRBJ2-7; D gene uncertain. The CDR3 extends over 15 amino acids. Trimming removed 0 bases at V and 6 bases at J, with 15 bases between. CDR1 and CDR2 (germline): WNHNN, SYGVQD (reference sequence). The CDR3 DNA reads TGCGCCAGCAGTGAGTCGAGAGGTCTCGTGAGCGAGCAGTACTTC. It specifies CASSESRGLVSEQYF.

This chain uses TRBV7-2 with TRBJ2-3, with TRBD2 matching 7 bases. This CDR3 is built from 15 residues. Germline CDR1 SGHTA, CDR2 FQGNSA. Unmatched junction bases numbered 5, after V lost 5 bases and J lost 0 bases. CDR3 protein: CASSLYGGSTDTQYF. The CDR3 nucleotides read TGTGCCAGCAGCCTATACGGGGGGAGCACAGATACGCAGTATTTT.

The chain uses TRBV10-3 and TRBJ1-3; D unclear. Germline V gene data show CDR1 as ENHRY and CDR2 as SYGVKD. The germline V and J ends were trimmed by 10 bases and 0 bases, with 13 bases remaining between them. This CDR3 comprises 14 residues. In nucleotides, the CDR3 is TGTGCCACGACATATGGGGTCTCTGGAAACACCATATATTTT. It specifies CATTYGVSGNTIYF.

This rearrangement joins TRBV28 to TRBJ1-5, with D unresolved. V lost 6 bases, J lost 3 bases, and 12 bases lay in between. CDR1 is MDHEN, CDR2 SYDVKM, per germline. The CDR3 spans 14 residues. The CDR3 region is CASSQSGHNQPQHF. CDR3 nucleotides: TGTGCCAGCAGCCAGTCGGGTCACAATCAGCCCCAGCATTTT.

The chain couples TRBV7-2 to TRBJ2-7, with D possibly being TRBD2 (6 bases). V was cut by 5 bases and J by 6 bases, with 8 bases left in between. This CDR3 is built from 11 residues. Germline CDR1 and CDR2: SGHTA and FQGNSA. DNA of the CDR3: TGTGCCAGCAGCGGGACTTTCGAGCAGTACTTC. Residues: CASSGTFEQYF.

The genes are TRBV5-1 and TRBJ2-7; TRBD1 agrees at 8 bases. The CDR3 runs to 14 residues. Germline V gene sequence: CDR1 SGHRS, CDR2 YFSETQ. V was pared by 0 bases and J by 6 bases, with 5 bases of the junction left unmatched. This chain's CDR3 is CASSLADRATEQYF. CDR3 DNA sequence: TGCGCCAGCAGCTTGGCGGACAGGGCGACCGAGCAGTACTTC. The full variable domain, completed using reference TRBV5-1 and TRBJ2-7, is KAGVTQTPRYLIKTRGQQVTLSCSPISGHRSVSWYQQTPGQGLQFLFEYFSETQRNKGNFPGRFSGRQFSNSRSEMNVSTLELGDSALYLCASSLADRATEQYFGPGTRLTVT.